This TCR beta chain was sequenced during a study of OX40 agonist ivuxolimab in advanced cancers. The germline CDR1 and CDR2 sequences are KGHSH and LQKENI. The length of the CDR3 is 13 residues. With 3 bases removed from V and 4 bases from J, the gap between germline ends came to 6 bases. Using immunoSEQ multiplex PCR, the repertoire was profiled, and TCRdb retains in-frame clones only, with some absent. The data show 24,000 or so clones, just over 90% seen once. The chain employs TRBV18 and TRBJ2-2; a weak D match, TRBD1 (5 bases). This specimen was CD4+ or CD8+ T cells sorted from blood, taken in a trial of the OX40 agonist ivuxolimab. The sequence came from an adult with an advanced solid tumor such as melanoma, head and neck, liver or kidney cancer. The CDR3 loop is CASSPDSTGELFF. CDR3 coding DNA: TGTGCCAGCTCACCCGACAGCACCGGGGAGCTGTTTTTT.